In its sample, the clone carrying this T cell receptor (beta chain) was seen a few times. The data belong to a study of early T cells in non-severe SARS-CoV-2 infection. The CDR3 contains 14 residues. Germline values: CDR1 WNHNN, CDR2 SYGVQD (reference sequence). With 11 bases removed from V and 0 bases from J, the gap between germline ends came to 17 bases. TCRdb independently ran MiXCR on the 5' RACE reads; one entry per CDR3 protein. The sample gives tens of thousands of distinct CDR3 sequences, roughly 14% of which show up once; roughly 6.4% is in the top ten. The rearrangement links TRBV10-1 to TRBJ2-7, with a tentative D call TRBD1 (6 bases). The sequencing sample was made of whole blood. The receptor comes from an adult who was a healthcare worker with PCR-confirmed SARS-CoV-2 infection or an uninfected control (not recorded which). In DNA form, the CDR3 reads TGCGCCGGGATAAGGGGGATAAACTCCTACGAGCAGTACTTC. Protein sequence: CAGIRGINSYEQYF.